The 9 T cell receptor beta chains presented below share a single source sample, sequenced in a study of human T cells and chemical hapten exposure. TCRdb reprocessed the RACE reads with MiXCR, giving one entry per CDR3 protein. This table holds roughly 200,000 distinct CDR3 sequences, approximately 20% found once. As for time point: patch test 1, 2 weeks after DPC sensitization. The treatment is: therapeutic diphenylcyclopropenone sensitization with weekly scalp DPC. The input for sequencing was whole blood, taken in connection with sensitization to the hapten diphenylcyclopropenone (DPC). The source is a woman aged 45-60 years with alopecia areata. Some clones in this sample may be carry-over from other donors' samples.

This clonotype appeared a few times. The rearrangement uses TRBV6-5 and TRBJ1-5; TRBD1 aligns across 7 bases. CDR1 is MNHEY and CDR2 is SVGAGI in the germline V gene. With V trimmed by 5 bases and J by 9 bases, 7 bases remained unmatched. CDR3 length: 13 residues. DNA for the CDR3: TGTGCCAGCAGTAAGGGGGCGGGCGGGCCCCAGCATTTT. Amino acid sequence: CASSKGAGGPQHF.

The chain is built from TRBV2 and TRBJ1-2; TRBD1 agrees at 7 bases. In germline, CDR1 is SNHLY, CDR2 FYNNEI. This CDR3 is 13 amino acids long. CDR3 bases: TGTGCTCACCAAAGAGGGGGCGACTATGGCTACACCTTC. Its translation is CAHQRGGDYGYTF. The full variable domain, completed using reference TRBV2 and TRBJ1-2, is EPEVTQTPSHQVTQMGQEVILRCVPISNHLYFYWYRQILGQKVEFLVSFYNNEISEKSEIFDDQFSVERPDGSNFTLKIRSTKLEDSAMYFCAHQRGGDYGYTFGSGTRLTVV.

The CDR3 DNA follows: TGTGCCAGCAGTTCGACCAACAGGGGCTTTAGCTATGGCTACACCTTC. Amino acid sequence: CASSSTNRGFSYGYTF. The J gene is TRBJ1-2, the V gene TRBV12-3 or TRBV12-4; 7 bases agree with TRBD1. The CDR3 contains 16 residues. The trim removed 4 bases at V and 4 bases at J, leaving 12 bases unmatched.

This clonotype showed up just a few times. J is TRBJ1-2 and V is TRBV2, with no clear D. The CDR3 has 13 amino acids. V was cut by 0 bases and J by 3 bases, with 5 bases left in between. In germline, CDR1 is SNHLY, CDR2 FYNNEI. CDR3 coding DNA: TGTGCCAGCAGTGAAGCGTCCGACTATGGCTACACCTTC. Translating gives CASSEASDYGYTF.

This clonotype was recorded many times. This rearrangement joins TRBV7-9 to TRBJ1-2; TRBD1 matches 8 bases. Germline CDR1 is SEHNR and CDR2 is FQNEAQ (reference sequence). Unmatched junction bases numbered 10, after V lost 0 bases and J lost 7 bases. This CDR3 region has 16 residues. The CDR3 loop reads CASSLAYKDRDAGYTF. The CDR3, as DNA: TGTGCCAGCAGCTTAGCCTATAAGGACAGGGACGCTGGCTACACCTTC. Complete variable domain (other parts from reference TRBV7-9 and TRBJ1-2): DTGVSQNPRHKITKRGQNVTFRCDPISEHNRLYWYRQTLGQGPEFLTYFQNEAQLEKSRLLSDRFSAERPKGSFSTLEIQRTEQGDSAMYLCASSLAYKDRDAGYTFGSGTRLTVV.

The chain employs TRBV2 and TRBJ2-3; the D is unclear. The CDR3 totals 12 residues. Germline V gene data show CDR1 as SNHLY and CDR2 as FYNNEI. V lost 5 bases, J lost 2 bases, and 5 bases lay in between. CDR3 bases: TGTGCCAGCAGTCACAACACAGATACGCAGTATTTT. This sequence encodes CASSHNTDTQYF.

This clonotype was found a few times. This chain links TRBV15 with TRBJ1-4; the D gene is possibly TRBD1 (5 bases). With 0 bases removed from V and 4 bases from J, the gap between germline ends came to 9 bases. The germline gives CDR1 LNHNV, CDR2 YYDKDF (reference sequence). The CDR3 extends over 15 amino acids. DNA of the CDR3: TGTGCCACCAGCAGAGATGGGGCCTATAATGAAAAACTGTTTTTT. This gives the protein CATSRDGAYNEKLFF.

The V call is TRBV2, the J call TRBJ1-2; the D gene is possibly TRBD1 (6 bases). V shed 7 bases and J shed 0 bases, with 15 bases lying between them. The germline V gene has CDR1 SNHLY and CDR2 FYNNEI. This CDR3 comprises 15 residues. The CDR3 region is CASNPTGPPNYGYTF. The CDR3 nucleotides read TGTGCCAGCAACCCCACAGGGCCTCCTAACTATGGCTACACCTTC.

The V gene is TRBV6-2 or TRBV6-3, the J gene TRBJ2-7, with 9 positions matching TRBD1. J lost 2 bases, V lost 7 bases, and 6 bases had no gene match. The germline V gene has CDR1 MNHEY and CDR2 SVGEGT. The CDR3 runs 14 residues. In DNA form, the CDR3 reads TGTGCCAGCAACACCGGGACAGGGCCCTACGAGCAGTACTTC. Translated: CASNTGTGPYEQYF.